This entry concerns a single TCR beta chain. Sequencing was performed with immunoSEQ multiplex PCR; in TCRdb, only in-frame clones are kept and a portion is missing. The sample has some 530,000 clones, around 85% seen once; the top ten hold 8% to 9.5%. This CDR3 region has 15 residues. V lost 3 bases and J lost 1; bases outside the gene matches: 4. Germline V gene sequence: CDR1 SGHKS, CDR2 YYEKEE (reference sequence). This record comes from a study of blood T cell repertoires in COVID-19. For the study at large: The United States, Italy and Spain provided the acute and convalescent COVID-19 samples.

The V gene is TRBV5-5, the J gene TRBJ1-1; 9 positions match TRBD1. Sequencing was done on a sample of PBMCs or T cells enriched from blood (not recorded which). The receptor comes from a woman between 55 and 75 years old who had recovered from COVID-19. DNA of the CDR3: TGTGCCAGCAGCTGGGGACAGGGTTCGAACACTGAAGCTTTCTTT. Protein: CASSWGQGSNTEAFF.